This TCR beta chain is drawn from a study of T cell responses to AZD1222 COVID-19 vaccine. Study results and limitations: Spike-specific TCR breadth and depth both grew after two AZD1222 doses. Donors in the cohort were predominantly white British and more often female, and clonal diversity was possibly underestimated.

The repertoire was sequenced with immunoSEQ multiplex PCR; TCRdb's copy has only in-frame clones and lacks some. The sample has roughly 150,000 clones, about 91% seen once. As concerns this clone: What it recognizes is unknown.

The CDR3 is made up of 14 amino acids. Germline CDR1 and CDR2: GTSNPN and SVGIG (reference sequence). Between the trimmed V and J ends, which lost 3 bases and 0 bases, there was a span of 12 bases. Sequenced material: peripheral blood, taken on day 0 of AZD1222 vaccination. The sequence was obtained from an adult in good health. This chain connects TRBV30 to TRBJ2-7; D gene unclear. This CDR3 is CAWSKGLYSYEQYF. CDR3 bases: TGTGCCTGGAGCAAGGGCCTTTACTCCTACGAGCAGTACTTC. Variable domain in full (rest from reference TRBV30 and TRBJ2-7): SQTIHQWPATLVQPVGSPLSLECTVEGTSNPNLYWYRQAAGRGLQLLFYSVGIGQISSEVPQNLSASRPQDRQFILSSKKLLLSDSGFYLCAWSKGLYSYEQYFGPGTRLTVT.